This TCR beta chain was profiled in a study of blood T cell repertoires in COVID-19. On the study more broadly: T cells, B-cell-depleted T cells, or PBMCs supplied cDNA or gDNA.

As processed by the authors: Nucleated cell counts were estimated from reference gene primer amplification. Clones were read by immunoSEQ multiplex PCR, and TCRdb kept only the in-frame ones, dropping some. The V and J calls and the clone size are those of that table, but D and trimming were determined from the DNA. This table has about 130,000 clones, roughly 80% appearing once. Trimming cost V 3 bases and J 4 bases; bases outside gene matches: 12. The CDR3 is made up of 17 amino acids. The germline V gene encodes CDR1 SGHRS and CDR2 YFSETQ. This TCR derives from a woman of 80 years or more with acute or convalescent COVID-19. Sequencing was carried out using peripheral blood. The chain has TRBV5-1 and TRBJ2-3, with 9 bases that match TRBD1. The CDR3 region is CASSSANRGLESDTQYF. In nucleotides, the CDR3 is TGCGCCAGCAGCTCTGCCAACAGGGGGCTTGAGTCAGATACGCAGTATTTT.